The clone carrying this T cell receptor beta chain was seen ten or more times. The antigen is undetermined. The entry originates in a study of T cells in Graves' hyperthyroidism and ophthalmopathy. Study-level results: Most clonotypes expanded in thyroid above 0.001 were likewise present in blood.

It was RNA transcripts that yielded the amplified TCR beta CDR3 regions. Using the HTBI primer set, a first-round RT-PCR was run on the TCR CDR3. One entry per CDR3 protein, called by TCRdb with MiXCR from the multiplex PCR reads. The table records more than 500,000 distinct CDR3 sequences, about 16% of them present only once. For Graves' hyperthyroidism to be stable, ophthalmopathy could not progress within 18 months. The sequence was collected from a woman aged 25 to 45 with Graves' hyperthyroidism. The specimen was blood.

The CDR3 sequence: CASSLVSTVSGNTIYF. The CDR3 DNA reads as TGTGCCAGCAGTTTAGTTTCGACAGTCTCTGGAAACACCATATATTTT. The chain employs TRBV28 and TRBJ1-3, with a tentative D call TRBD1 (5 bases). The CDR3 consists of 16 residues. Germline V CDR1 and CDR2: MDHEN, SYDVKM. V shed 2 bases and J shed 0 bases, with 11 bases lying between them.